A selection of T cell receptor beta chains follows, all from one sample in a study of blood T cells in healthy people across ages. TCRdb re-derived calls from the 5' RACE reads in MiXCR, one entry per CDR3 protein. The sample shows approximately 1.5 million distinct CDR3 sequences, roughly 30% of them seen only once. The sequencing sample was made of blood. These receptors were collected from a young woman in good health. Both conserved end residues are trimmed from each CDR3. A D gene is named only where the DNA matches it firmly. Size values are once, few and many counts, or a class for expanded clones, and some rows have none.

v_call,j_call,d_call,clone_size,cdr3_aa
TRBV5-1,TRBJ2-3,.,.,ASSLESTTDTQY
TRBV20-1,TRBJ1-1,.,.,SAWERVGNTEAF
TRBV24-1,TRBJ2-1,TRBD2,few,ATGTSGTYNEQF
TRBV20-1,TRBJ2-7,.,few,SARQTVYEQY
TRBV9,TRBJ1-5,.,.,ASSVDGKSNQPQH
TRBV4-1,TRBJ2-7,.,.,ASSLGAPSSYEQY
TRBV7-3,TRBJ1-1,.,.,ASSKMGEATEAF
TRBV28,TRBJ2-3,TRBD2,.,ASSSGLAGVTDTRY
TRBV29-1,TRBJ2-5,.,.,SVEAKRANEQY
TRBV27,TRBJ1-4,.,once,ASSRSQGVTNSEKLF
TRBV20-1,TRBJ2-7,TRBD1,.,SVEGGQKSSYEQY
TRBV7-8,TRBJ1-5,.,few,ASSLPSRGSSPQH
TRBV5-5,TRBJ2-3,TRBD2,few,ASSRRGLALRDTDTQY
TRBV14,TRBJ2-7,.,.,ASKISGAEQY
TRBV20-1,TRBJ2-4,.,.,SARVQGELAKSIQY
TRBV7-8,TRBJ2-7,TRBD2,once,ASSLGLSSGTRRGNEQY